This TCR beta chain was recovered during a study of shared clonotypes between healthy human individuals. Study-wide findings and caveats: As a rule, naive subsets had a larger estimated richness than memory subsets.

About this clone: Antigen: not known.

Between the trimmed V and J ends, which lost 0 bases and 5 bases, there was a span of 22 bases. CDR3 length: 18 residues. The germline V gene has CDR1 ENHRY and CDR2 SYGVKD. Genomic DNA of each subset was evenly split across several immunoSEQ plates. Clones were read by immunoSEQ multiplex PCR, and TCRdb kept only the in-frame ones, dropping some. This table has approximately 1,000,000 clones, about 84% appearing once. This chain connects TRBV10-3 to TRBJ2-5; a possible D gene is TRBD1 (6 bases). This sequence originates from a man between 18 and 29 years old in good health. Some clones in this sample may be carry-over from other donors' samples. Specimen: memory CD4+ T cells from PBMCs. Subset: CD45RA-negative fraction. The CDR3, as DNA: TGTGCCATCAGTGAGTCGAGGGTGCATTGGTCAGGGGCTGAGACCCAGTACTTC. This gives the protein CAISESRVHWSGAETQYF.